The text below deals with one T cell receptor beta chain. Original data processing: Reference gene primer amplification in the assay estimated nucleated cell counts. The repertoire was sequenced with immunoSEQ multiplex PCR; TCRdb's copy has only in-frame clones and lacks some. V and J calls and clone size are given by that table; D and trimming were obtained from the DNA. The sample lists around 140,000 clones; about nine tenths were seen once. Trimming cost V 0 bases and J 0 bases, with 6 bases left between them. Germline V lookup: CDR1 LGHDT, CDR2 YNNKEL (reference sequence). The CDR3 contains 14 residues. This specimen comes from a study of blood T cell repertoires in COVID-19. Study-wide background: Samples of COVID-19 (acute and convalescent) were obtained from the United States, Italy and Spain. PBMCs, B-cell-depleted T cells, or T cells were the source of the cDNA or gDNA that made up the material.

The clonotype originates from a man in his fifties or sixties who had recovered from COVID-19. Input material: peripheral blood. The chain has TRBV3-1 (or the pseudogene TRBV3-2) and TRBJ2-7; D unresolved. CDR3: CASSQDPSSYEQYF. As DNA, the CDR3 is TGTGCCAGCAGCCAAGATCCGAGCTCCTACGAGCAGTACTTC.